This is a list of T cell receptor beta chains from one sample in a study of radiotherapy plus CTLA-4 blockade in lung cancer. TCRdb's copy holds only in-frame clones and misses some; the assay was immunoSEQ multiplex PCR. Found here are roughly 78,000 clones, roughly 80% of them singletons; the top ten hold under 9%. The sample here was peripheral blood, taken from a patient treated with radiotherapy plus ipilimumab. These receptors were obtained from a human donor with non-small cell lung cancer who had a complete response to radiotherapy plus ipilimumab. Each CDR3 is given with its conserved first and last residue. A D gene is named only where the DNA matches it firmly. Clone size is shown for a subset of rows, as once, few, many or a class of expanded clone.

>15|.|TRBV7-2|TRBJ2-2|.
CASSLEGLDTGELFF
TGTGCCAGCAGCTTAGAGGGATTGGACACCGGGGAGCTGTTTTTT
>13|.|TRBV9|TRBJ2-2|TRBD1
CASRTGWTGELFF
TGTGCCAGCAGGACAGGGTGGACCGGGGAGCTGTTTTTT
>14|.|TRBV5-6|TRBJ2-2|TRBD1
CASGRTGGAGELFF
TGTGCCAGCGGGAGAACAGGGGGTGCCGGGGAGCTGTTTTTT
>19|.|TRBV23-1|TRBJ1-1|.
CASSPPYIDSGDGNTEAFF
TGCGCCAGCAGTCCACCTTATATAGATTCAGGGGACGGGAACACTGAAGCTTTCTTT
>16|.|TRBV30|TRBJ2-1|.
CAWTPPGLTSYNEQFF
TGTGCCTGGACCCCCCCCGGACTTACCTCCTACAATGAGCAGTTCTTC
>12|.|TRBV7-9|TRBJ1-2|.
CATKGRRHGYTF
TGTGCCACCAAGGGACGGAGACATGGCTACACCTTC
>13|.|TRBV27|TRBJ2-1|TRBD1
CASSRTIQGEQFF
TGTGCCAGCAGCCGAACCATACAGGGGGAGCAGTTCTTC
>14|few|TRBV18|TRBJ2-4|.
CASSPTPAGNIQYF
TGTGCCAGCTCCCCGACCCCGGCGGGGAACATTCAGTACTTC
>12|.|TRBV12-5|TRBJ2-3|TRBD2
CASGGSTDTQYF
TGTGCTAGCGGGGGGAGCACAGATACGCAGTATTTT
>14|few|TRBV7-2|TRBJ1-6|.
CASSLDGYNSPLHF
TGTGCCAGCAGCTTGGACGGTTATAATTCACCCCTCCACTTT
>11|few|TRBV19|TRBJ1-1|.
CASRTQYEAFF
TGTGCCAGTAGAACCCAGTATGAAGCTTTCTTT
>14|.|TRBV19|TRBJ2-1|.
CASSSGLSYNEQFF
TGTGCCAGTAGTTCAGGACTTTCCTACAATGAGCAGTTCTTC
>14|few|TRBV6-6|TRBJ2-7|.
CASRSTTGSYEQYF
TGTGCCAGCAGATCGACGACCGGATCCTACGAGCAGTACTTC
>17|.|TRBV4-2|TRBJ2-3|TRBD2
CASSPTSGGGLGNTQYF
TGTGCCAGCAGCCCAACTAGCGGGGGGGGTCTTGGGAATACGCAGTATTTT
>16|once|TRBV30|TRBJ2-3|TRBD2
CALGGGASTSTDTQYF
TGTGCCCTGGGCGGGGGGGCCTCCACAAGCACAGATACGCAGTATTTT
>15|.|TRBV27|TRBJ2-3|TRBD2
CASSLTSGSTDTQYF
TGTGCCAGCAGTTTGACTAGCGGGAGCACAGATACGCAGTATTTT
>15|once|TRBV7-2|TRBJ1-4|.
CASSFLGLKGEKLFF
TGTGCCAGCAGCTTCCTCGGCCTGAAAGGTGAAAAACTGTTTTTT
>15|.|TRBV7-2|TRBJ2-6|TRBD2
CASSREGTGANVLTF
TGTGCCAGCAGCCGGGAGGGGACTGGGGCCAACGTCCTGACTTTC
>14|few|TRBV7-9|TRBJ1-4|.
CASSYGEANEKLFF
TGTGCCAGCAGCTATGGGGAGGCTAATGAAAAACTGTTTTTT
>15|.|TRBV6-5|TRBJ1-4|.
CASTRSPRGDEKLFF
TGTGCCAGCACCAGGAGCCCACGGGGAGACGAAAAACTGTTTTTT
>12|few|TRBV9|TRBJ2-7|.
CASSGSSYEQYF
TGTGCCAGCAGCGGATCGTCCTACGAGCAGTACTTC
>17|.|TRBV7-2|TRBJ2-7|.
CASSPQVGSGIRYEQYF
TGTGCCAGCAGCCCCCAGGTCGGTAGCGGAATTCGCTACGAGCAGTACTTC
>10|.|TRBV20-1|TRBJ1-2|.
CSGSVNGYTF
TGCAGTGGATCTGTAAATGGCTACACCTTC
>15|.|TRBV6-6|TRBJ1-3|.
CASSYSSFSGNTIYF
TGTGCCAGCAGTTACTCTTCGTTCTCTGGAAACACCATATATTTT
>16|.|TRBV6-6|TRBJ1-5|.
CASSYSKDSINQPQHF
TGTGCCAGCAGTTACTCGAAGGACAGCATCAATCAGCCCCAGCATTTT
>13|.|TRBV6-5|TRBJ1-3|.
CASSGGVGNTIYF
TGTGCCAGCAGTGGGGGCGTAGGAAACACCATATATTTT
>15|.|TRBV7-2|TRBJ1-2|.
CASRSRDIAGYGYTF
TGTGCCAGCAGGTCCCGCGACATAGCGGGCTATGGCTACACCTTC
>19|.|TRBV27|TRBJ1-4|.
CASSPRGGFFGATNEKLFF
TGTGCCAGCAGCCCCAGAGGGGGGTTTTTTGGTGCAACTAATGAAAAACTGTTTTTT
>13|.|TRBV2|TRBJ2-3|.
CASSRGDTDTQYF
TGTGCCAGCAGCAGGGGAGACACAGATACGCAGTATTTT
>14|once|TRBV5-4|TRBJ2-5|TRBD2
CASSHDLAEETQYF
TGTGCCAGCAGCCACGACCTAGCGGAAGAGACCCAGTACTTC
>14|.|TRBV5-6|TRBJ2-2|.
CASSPGPSTGELFF
TGTGCCAGCAGCCCGGGACCTAGCACCGGGGAGCTGTTTTTT
>17|.|TRBV9|TRBJ2-1|TRBD2
CASSGFGGRRSVDEQFF
TGTGCCAGCAGCGGCTTCGGCGGGAGAAGGTCTGTAGATGAGCAGTTCTTC
>15|.|TRBV11-2|TRBJ2-1|TRBD2
CASSLVAGERNEQFF
TGTGCCAGCAGCTTAGTAGCGGGAGAGAGGAATGAGCAGTTCTTC
>14|.|TRBV7-7|TRBJ1-2|TRBD1
CAIIGQGRIYGYTF
TGTGCTATTATCGGACAGGGGAGGATCTATGGCTACACCTTC
>14|.|TRBV10-1|TRBJ2-3|.
CASSEGPDTDTQCF
TGCGCCAGCAGTGAGGGGCCAGACACAGATACGCAGTGTTTT
>14|.|TRBV4-2|TRBJ2-3|.
CASSPGGSTDTQYF
TGTGCCAGCAGCCCCGGCGGCAGCACAGATACGCAGTATTTT
>17|.|TRBV11-3|TRBJ1-3|.
CASSFRALEDSGNTIYF
TGTGCCAGCAGCTTCAGAGCCCTAGAGGACTCTGGAAACACCATATATTTT
>13|.|TRBV27|TRBJ1-1|.
CASSLKENTEAFF
TGTGCCAGCAGTTTAAAGGAGAACACTGAAGCTTTCTTT
>16|.|TRBV4-3|TRBJ1-1|.
CASSQDRGGGNTEAFF
TGCGCCAGCAGCCAAGATCGAGGGGGAGGGAACACTGAAGCTTTCTTT
>16|.|TRBV9|TRBJ1-2|.
CASSVDREGRDYGYTF
TGTGCCAGCAGCGTAGATCGGGAGGGACGAGACTATGGCTACACCTTC
>15|.|TRBV5-1|TRBJ2-3|.
CASSLYRVDTDTQYF
TGCGCCAGCAGCTTGTACAGGGTGGACACAGATACGCAGTATTTT
>13|.|TRBV7-9|TRBJ2-2|.
CASSPTGAGELFF
TGTGCCAGCAGTCCTACCGGGGCCGGGGAGCTGTTTTTT